This T cell receptor beta chain originates from a study of blood T cell repertoires in COVID-19. Turning to the study itself: The origin of the acute and convalescent COVID-19 samples was the United States, Italy and Spain. The analysed material was cDNA or gDNA that came from T cells, B-cell-depleted T cells, or PBMCs.

A single count supports this clone. Per the original data handling: Amplification with reference gene primers provided the estimates of nucleated cell counts. Method: immunoSEQ multiplex PCR; TCRdb's copy keeps in-frame clones and lacks some. The D gene and trimming were derived from the DNA, and the V and J assignments and clone size from that table. This table has some 190,000 clones, 75% to 85% appearing once. The junction had 5 bases not matched to a gene; V was cut back by 7 bases and J by 4 bases. There are 15 residues in the CDR3. Germline V gives CDR1 LGHDT, CDR2 YNNKEL (reference sequence). This sequence was found in a woman between 50 and 59 years old with acute COVID-19. The sample consisted of PBMCs or T cells enriched from blood (not recorded which). The rearrangement links TRBV3-1 (or the pseudogene TRBV3-2) to TRBJ2-3, with TRBD2 matching 13 bases. The CDR3 DNA sequence: TGTGCCAGCACCCGACTAGCGGGGGGACCAGATACGCAGTATTTT. It encodes CASTRLAGGPDTQYF.